The 22 T cell receptor beta chains presented below share a single source sample, sequenced in a study of OX40 agonist ivuxolimab in advanced cancers. This table comes from immunoSEQ multiplex PCR, and its TCRdb copy is limited to in-frame clones, with some not included. The data hold 65,000 to 95,000 clones, with 90% observed a single time. The sequenced sample was CD4+ or CD8+ T cells sorted from blood, obtained in a trial of the OX40 agonist ivuxolimab. The receptors stem from an adult with an advanced solid tumor such as melanoma, head and neck, liver or kidney cancer.

This clone showed up just once. The CDR3 spells CASSIRTVSYEQYF. CDR3 in DNA: TGTGCCAGCAGCATTCGGACGGTCTCCTACGAGCAGTACTTC. The V gene is TRBV13, the J gene TRBJ2-7; D unclear. The V gene's germline CDR1 is PRHDT and CDR2 FYEKMQ (reference sequence). Trimming stripped 5 bases from V and 0 bases from J, with 11 bases between. The CDR3 has 14 residues.

The chain links TRBV18 to TRBJ1-2; TRBD1 is a possible D gene (6 bases). The CDR3 runs 13 residues. The germline CDR1 and CDR2 sequences are KGHSH and LQKENI. V gave up 6 bases and J gave up 3 bases, with 11 bases separating them. The DNA for the CDR3 is TGTGCCAGCTCCGGCGGACAGTACTATGGCTACACCTTC. This gives the protein CASSGGQYYGYTF.

This clone appeared a single time. The chain is built from TRBV11-2 and TRBJ1-2, with D unresolved. V gave up 2 bases and J gave up 0 bases, with 7 bases separating them. The germline V gene has CDR1 SGHAT and CDR2 FQNNGV. CDR3 length: 14 amino acids. CDR3 nucleotides: TGTGCCAGCAGCTTACTGGGTACTAACTATGGCTACACCTTC. This translates into CASSLLGTNYGYTF.

This clone came up a few times. The chain carries TRBV6-5 and TRBJ1-5, with D possibly TRBD1 on 5 matching bases. From germline, CDR1 is MNHEY and CDR2 SVGAGI. The length of the CDR3 is 16 residues. The V gene lost 2 bases and the J gene lost 3 bases, with 14 bases spanning the gap. The DNA of the CDR3 is TGTGCCAGCAGTTACCCTATCGACAGTAACAATCAGCCCCAGCATTTT. Residues: CASSYPIDSNNQPQHF.

The gene calls are TRBV6-5 and TRBJ1-6; 7 positions match TRBD1. The CDR3 is 15 residues long. The junction had 9 bases not matched to a gene; V was cut back by 7 bases and J by 6 bases. Looked up from germline, CDR1 is MNHEY and CDR2 is SVGAGI. CDR3 DNA: TGTGCCAGCAACCCGGACAGGTCCGGTAATTCACCCCTCCACTTT. It yields the protein CASNPDRSGNSPLHF.

This sequence joins TRBV19 and TRBJ1-1, with D perhaps TRBD1 (5 bases). The CDR3 consists of 15 residues. From germline, CDR1 is LNHDA and CDR2 SQIVND (reference sequence). V lost 4 bases to trimming and J lost 0 bases, with 12 bases between them. CDR3 sequence: CASSTRGTVNTEAFF. The CDR3 DNA reads TGTGCCAGTAGTACCCGGGGGACGGTGAACACTGAAGCTTTCTTT.

CDR3 bases: TGCGCCAGTTTGATCTCGCGGACCCCCAAGGACACTGAAGCTTTCTTT. This encodes CASLISRTPKDTEAFF. V usage is TRBV10-2 and J usage is TRBJ1-1; no firm D call. With 9 bases removed from V and 3 bases from J, the gap between germline ends came to 23 bases. Germline V gives CDR1 WSHSY, CDR2 SAAADI. The CDR3 runs 16 residues.

The chain joins TRBV5-6 to TRBJ1-3; D remains unclear. Per germline, CDR1 SGHDT and CDR2 YYEEEE. Trimming shortened V by 2 bases and J by 4 bases, and 7 bases separated the two germline ends. The CDR3 runs to 13 residues. The CDR3 sequence is CASSFRGGNTIYF. The CDR3, as DNA: TGTGCCAGCAGCTTTAGAGGAGGAAACACCATATATTTT.

V gene TRBV6-1 combines with J gene TRBJ1-5; 9 positions agree with TRBD1. The CDR3 totals 15 residues. V was clipped by 5 bases and J by 4 bases; unmatched bases: 6. Germline assignment: CDR1 MNHNS and CDR2 SASEGT. In DNA, the CDR3 is TGTGCCAGCAGTATTTACAGGGGGCTAAATCAGCCCCAGCATTTT. It specifies CASSIYRGLNQPQHF.

This clone was observed a single time. This sequence joins TRBV10-2 and TRBJ2-5; D call uncertain. The DNA end is more similar to TRBJ2-7, so the J call may be wrong. Germline CDR1 is WSHSY and CDR2 is SAAADI. The length of the CDR3 is 14 residues. CDR3 amino acids: CASSEWSTSYEQYF. The CDR3 bases are TGCGCCAGCAGTGAGTGGTCGACTTCTTACGAGCAGTACTTC.

The chain recombines TRBV28 with TRBJ1-4, with no clear D. CDR3 size: 15 residues. Germline lookup yields CDR1 MDHEN and CDR2 SYDVKM. The V end lost 5 bases, the J end lost 8 bases, and 18 bases lay between the germline ends. The CDR3 region is CASSPHSQGREKLFF. For the CDR3, the DNA is TGTGCCAGCAGTCCCCATTCACAAGGTCGGGAAAAACTGTTTTTT.

The chain combines TRBV28 with TRBJ2-7; TRBD1 or TRBD2 may be the D gene (5 bases each). Trimming stripped 5 bases from V and 0 bases from J, with 14 bases between. CDR3 length: 15 residues. Germline CDR1 reads MDHEN; CDR2 reads SYDVKM. CDR3 amino acids: CASSPPGTVSYEQYV. CDR3 coding DNA: TGTGCCAGCAGTCCCCCCGGGACGGTCTCCTACGAGCAGTACGTC.

Regarding this clone: Other DNA variants within this sample encode the same CDR3. The CDR3 reads CASTPTQAEFSPLHF. The CDR3 coding sequence is TGTGCCAGCACCCCGACACAGGCCGAGTTTTCACCCCTCCACTTT. V and J are TRBV11-2 and TRBJ1-6, with a possible D match to TRBD1 (5 bases). Germline V lookup: CDR1 SGHAT, CDR2 FQNNGV. This CDR3 has 15 residues. Deletions cut 7 bases from V and 9 bases from J, with 19 bases between.

This clone was counted a single time. The chain couples TRBV19 to TRBJ1-2, with 11 bases that match TRBD1. V was pared by 3 bases and J by 8 bases, with 5 bases of the junction left unmatched. The CDR3 covers 14 residues. Germline assignment: CDR1 LNHDA and CDR2 SQIVND (reference sequence). The CDR3 spells CASSMDRGRIGYTF. The CDR3 DNA is TGTGCCAGTAGTATGGACAGGGGGCGGATCGGCTACACCTTC.

The V gene is TRBV7-3, the J gene TRBJ1-1; 9 nucleotides match TRBD1. This CDR3 has 14 amino acids. Unmatched junction bases numbered 13, after V lost 7 bases and J lost 10 bases. Germline CDR1 and CDR2: SGHTA and FQGTGA. This CDR3 reads CASIPREGQGLAFF. The CDR3 coding sequence is TGTGCCAGCATCCCCCGCGAGGGACAGGGATTAGCTTTCTTT.

This clone was seen once. The genes are TRBV2 and TRBJ1-1, with D possibly matching TRBD1 (5 bases). The V gene's germline CDR1 is SNHLY and CDR2 FYNNEI. V shed 6 bases and J shed 1 base, with 12 bases lying between them. The CDR3 sequence is 14 residues long. The chain's CDR3 is CASSVGRANTEAFF. In DNA, the CDR3 is TGTGCCAGCAGCGTCGGCAGGGCGAACACTGAAGCTTTCTTT.

This clone was counted once. The J gene is TRBJ1-1, the V gene TRBV7-3, with 9 bases lining up with TRBD1. Germline V gene lookup returns CDR1 SGHTA and CDR2 FQGTGA. This CDR3 has 13 residues. J gave up 8 bases and V 6 bases, and 7 bases lay outside the gene matches. The CDR3 loop reads CASRSIGTGEAFF. As DNA, the CDR3 is TGTGCCAGCAGGTCCATAGGGACAGGGGAAGCTTTCTTT. Looking up the rest from reference TRBV7-3 and TRBJ1-1 gives the full variable domain: GAGVSQTPSNKVTEKGKYVELRCDPISGHTALYWYRQSLGQGPEFLIYFQGTGAADDSGLPNDRFFAVRPEGSVSTLKIQRTERGDSAVYLCASRSIGTGEAFFGQGTRLTVV.

This clone was seen once. This rearrangement joins TRBV7-9 to TRBJ1-1; 9 bases agree with TRBD1. J gave up 3 bases and V 1 base, and 3 bases lay outside the gene matches. The CDR3 runs 15 residues. Looked up from germline, CDR1 is SEHNR and CDR2 is FQNEAQ (reference sequence). CDR3 amino acids: CASSLGDRVHTEAFF. CDR3 sequence (DNA): TGTGCCAGCAGCTTAGGGGACAGGGTGCACACTGAAGCTTTCTTT.

The V and J genes are TRBV28 and TRBJ1-2; TRBD1 aligns across 8 bases. The CDR3 extends over 14 amino acids. V lost 4 bases and J lost 6; bases outside the gene matches: 7. Germline CDR1 is MDHEN and CDR2 is SYDVKM. This chain's CDR3 is CASSSDRGGNGYTF. The CDR3 DNA reads as TGTGCCAGCAGTTCCGACAGGGGCGGTAATGGCTACACCTTC.

V and J are TRBV2 and TRBJ2-1; 9 positions agree with TRBD1. CDR1 and CDR2 from the germline V gene are SNHLY and FYNNEI. This CDR3 has 16 amino acids. J was trimmed by 0 bases and V by 5 bases; bases with no gene match: 5. CDR3 sequence reads: CASSRDRGGSYNEQFF. CDR3 nucleotides: TGTGCCAGCAGTAGAGACAGGGGGGGCTCCTACAATGAGCAGTTCTTC.

This clone was counted once. The chain is built from TRBV7-9 and TRBJ2-3, with D perhaps TRBD2 (5 bases). Germline-derived CDR1 and CDR2 are SEHNR and FQNEAQ (reference sequence). Trimming took 4 bases from V and 5 from J, leaving 10 bases between them. The CDR3 spans 13 residues. The CDR3 here is CASSSSSGDTQYF. CDR3 DNA sequence: TGTGCCAGCAGCTCTAGCTCGGGAGATACGCAGTATTTT.

The genes are TRBV10-2 and TRBJ2-3; D possibly corresponds to TRBD1 (5 bases). The CDR3 contains 11 residues. V was trimmed by 8 bases and J by 6 bases, leaving 9 bases between them. Germline V CDR1 and CDR2: WSHSY, SAAADI. The CDR3 sequence: CASGGADTQYF. CDR3 in DNA: TGCGCCAGCGGTGGGGCGGATACGCAGTATTTT.